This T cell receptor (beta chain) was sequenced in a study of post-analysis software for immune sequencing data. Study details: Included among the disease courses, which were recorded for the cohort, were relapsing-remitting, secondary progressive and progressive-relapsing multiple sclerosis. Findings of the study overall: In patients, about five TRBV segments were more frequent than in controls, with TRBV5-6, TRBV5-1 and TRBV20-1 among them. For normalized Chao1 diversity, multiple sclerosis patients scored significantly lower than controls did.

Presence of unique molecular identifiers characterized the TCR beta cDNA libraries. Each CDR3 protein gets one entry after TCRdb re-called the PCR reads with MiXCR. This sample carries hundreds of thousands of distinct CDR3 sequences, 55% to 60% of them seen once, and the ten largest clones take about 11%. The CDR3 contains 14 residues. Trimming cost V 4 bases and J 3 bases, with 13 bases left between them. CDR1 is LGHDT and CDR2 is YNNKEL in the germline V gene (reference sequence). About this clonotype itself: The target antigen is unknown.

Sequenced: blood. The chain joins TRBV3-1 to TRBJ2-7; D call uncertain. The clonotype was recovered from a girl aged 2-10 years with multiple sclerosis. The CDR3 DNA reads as TGTGCCAGCAGCCGTTGGGCGACGGTCTACGAGCAGTACTTC. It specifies CASSRWATVYEQYF.